The T cell receptor (beta chain) under discussion was sequenced for a study of T-cell memory formation after mild COVID-19. General study points: Contracting clones from day 15 to 85 had balanced CD4/CD8; later expanders favoured CD4+.

Germline V gene sequence: CDR1 SGDLS, CDR2 YYNGEE. This CDR3 spans 13 amino acids. V lost 3 bases to trimming and J lost 5 bases, with 12 bases between them. Note on this clonotype: Its antigen is not identified.

5'RACE with constant-segment primers yielded barcoded, UMI-tagged TCR alpha and TCR beta cDNA libraries. TCRdb recomputed calls from the 5' RACE reads with MiXCR, one row per CDR3 protein. The data hold around 340,000 distinct CDR3 sequences, with 20% to 25% observed a single time. Sequenced sample: PBMCs or a T cell subset sorted from them (not recorded which). This sequence was found in an adult woman who had mild COVID-19 (a few samples of this study predate the infection). Cell type and time point are not known. The J gene is TRBJ2-7, the V gene TRBV9; maybe TRBD2 (6 bases). CDR3 residues: CASSGGGIDEQYF. DNA of the CDR3: TGTGCCAGCAGCGGAGGCGGGATCGACGAGCAGTACTTC. Using reference TRBV9 and TRBJ2-7 for the parts outside the CDR3, the full variable domain is DSGVTQTPKHLITATGQRVTLRCSPRSGDLSVYWYQQSLDQGLQFLIQYYNGEERAKGNILERFSAQQFPDLHSELNLSSLELGDSALYFCASSGGGIDEQYFGPGTRLTVT.